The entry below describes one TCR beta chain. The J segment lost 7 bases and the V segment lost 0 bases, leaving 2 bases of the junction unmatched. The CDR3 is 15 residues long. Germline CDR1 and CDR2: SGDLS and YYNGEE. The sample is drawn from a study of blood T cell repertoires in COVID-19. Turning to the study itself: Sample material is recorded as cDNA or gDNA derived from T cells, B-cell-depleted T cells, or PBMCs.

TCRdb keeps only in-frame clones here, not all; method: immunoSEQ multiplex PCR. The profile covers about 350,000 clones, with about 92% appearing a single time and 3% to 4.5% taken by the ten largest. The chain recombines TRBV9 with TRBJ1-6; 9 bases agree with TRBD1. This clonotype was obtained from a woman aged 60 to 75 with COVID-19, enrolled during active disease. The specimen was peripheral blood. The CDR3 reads CASSVEGTGNSPLHF. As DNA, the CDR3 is TGTGCCAGCAGCGTAGAGGGGACAGGGAATTCACCCCTCCACTTT.